Listed here are 26 T cell receptor beta chains from one sample, sequenced in a study of tumor-infiltrating lymphocytes in primary liver carcinoma. Extraction also yielded germline DNA, while blood RNA was obtained from unsorted whole blood. From around 520 ng of total RNA, TCR beta-specific cDNA was reverse-transcribed using a constant-region primer. Construction of TCR beta libraries relied on three successive nested multiplex PCR rounds employing slightly modified ARM-PCR. Primers for the first two PCR rounds were TRBV1-TRBV30 forward primers and a C-beta reverse primer (approximately 10 cycles per round). TCRdb reprocessed the multiplex PCR reads with MiXCR, giving one entry per CDR3 protein. The repertoire holds 330,000 or so distinct CDR3 sequences, with approximately 64% as singletons. The sample was peripheral blood. Receptors were obtained from a middle-aged man with primary liver carcinoma and hepatitis B virus infection.

The chain has TRBV6-6 and TRBJ2-5; 9 nucleotides align to TRBD1. The germline CDR1 and CDR2 sequences are MNHNY and SVGAGI (reference sequence). V gave up 7 bases and J gave up 5 bases; unmatched junction bases: 11. The CDR3 loop spans 15 amino acids. CDR3: CASTQDPGQGETQYF. The CDR3 nucleotides read TGTGCCAGCACGCAGGATCCCGGACAGGGGGAGACCCAGTACTTC.

The chain couples TRBV5-6 to TRBJ2-3; 9 nucleotides agree with TRBD1. The CDR3 is made up of 15 amino acids. Germline V gene data show CDR1 as SGHDT and CDR2 as YYEEEE. The J segment lost 2 bases and the V segment lost 5 bases, leaving 6 bases of the junction unmatched. DNA of the CDR3: TGTGCCAGCAGGGGACAGGGCTCATACACAGATACGCAGTATTTT. This gives the protein CASRGQGSYTDTQYF.

Turning to this clonotype: This clone may be a read error of a much larger clone one base away. V gene TRBV7-9 combines with J gene TRBJ2-7; the D gene is possibly TRBD1 (5 bases). Germline lookup yields CDR1 SEHNR and CDR2 FQNEAQ (reference sequence). Trimming left V 2 bases short and J 2 bases short, with 10 bases between. This CDR3 region has 14 residues. CDR3 in amino acids: CASSLTSGPYEQYF. CDR3 DNA: TGTGCCAGCAGCTTAACGTCAGGGCCCTACGAGCAGTACTTC.

The CDR3 protein is CASSQRQENTGELFF. The CDR3 region has the DNA TGTGCCAGCAGCCAAAGACAGGAGAACACCGGGGAGCTGTTTTTT. J is TRBJ2-2 and V is TRBV9; a weak D match, TRBD1 (6 bases). Germline CDR1 and CDR2: SGDLS and YYNGEE. Trimming shortened V by 4 bases and J by 1 base, and 11 bases separated the two germline ends. The CDR3 has 15 residues.

On this clonotype itself: This clone may be a read error of a much larger clone one base away. The chain couples TRBV4-3 to TRBJ2-7; D gene ambiguous. Trimming stripped 1 base from V and 5 bases from J, with 15 bases between. This CDR3 is built from 15 residues. Germline CDR1 is LGHNA and CDR2 is YSLEER. The CDR3 coding sequence is TGCGCCAGCAGCCAAGTTGCGGCAGAGGCAGACGAGCAGTACTTC. This encodes CASSQVAAEADEQYF.

CDR3 loop: CASSGATSGRAGPYNEQFF. The CDR3 DNA follows: TGTGCCAGCAGTGGTGCGACTAGCGGGAGGGCCGGACCCTACAATGAGCAGTTCTTC. The chain has TRBV6-1 and TRBJ2-1; TRBD2 agrees at 14 bases. This CDR3 contains 19 residues. Germline V gene data show CDR1 as MNHNS and CDR2 as SASEGT. Trimming removed 4 bases from V and 2 bases from J; junction bases left unmatched: 10.

The rearrangement uses TRBV28 and TRBJ2-5; D remains unclear. Germline CDR1 MDHEN, CDR2 SYDVKM. CDR3 length equals 13 residues. V was pared by 3 bases and J by 5 bases, with 10 bases between. CDR3 DNA: TGTGCCAGCAGTTTTGGTAGCCCGGAGACCCAGTACTTC. Its translation: CASSFGSPETQYF.

With regard to this clonotype: A much larger clone lies one base from this, so it may be a read error. This rearrangement joins TRBV6-1 to TRBJ1-2; D unresolved. V was trimmed by 3 bases and J by 13 bases, leaving 12 bases between them. The CDR3 runs to 11 residues. Germline V lookup: CDR1 MNHNS, CDR2 SASEGT. In DNA form, the CDR3 reads TGTGCCAGCAGTGATCACACGGGTCCCACCTTC. It yields the protein CASSDHTGPTF.

This clonotype was counted many times. V and J are TRBV4-1 and TRBJ2-3; no reliable D call. V was cut by 2 bases and J by 2 bases, with 23 bases left in between. The CDR3 totals 19 residues. Germline V gene data show CDR1 as MGHRA and CDR2 as YSYEKL. Here the CDR3 DNA reads TGCGCCAGCAGCCAAAAGATCTTCGAGACGGAACTTCTCACAGATACGCAGTATTTT. This sequence encodes CASSQKIFETELLTDTQYF.

Worth noting for this clonotype: Given a much more abundant clone one base away, this may be a read error. The genes are TRBV12-3 or TRBV12-4 and TRBJ2-1, with D perhaps assigned TRBD1 or TRBD2 (5 bases each). The CDR3 is 15 residues long. V was trimmed by 5 bases and J by 0 bases, leaving 11 bases between them. CDR3 nucleotides: TGTGCCAGCAGTCCGGGGCCGAACTCCTACAATGAGCAGTTCTTC. Amino acids: CASSPGPNSYNEQFF.

About this clonotype: The junction departs from the called germline gene at one end, perhaps through a read error. The V and J genes are TRBV11-1 and TRBJ2-2; no reliable D call. In germline, CDR1 is SGHAT, CDR2 FQDESV (reference sequence). This CDR3 comprises 14 residues. The CDR3 reads CASSPQPGTWELFF. CDR3 DNA: TGTGCCAGCAGCCCGCAGCCTGGCACCTGGGAGCTGTTTTTT.

The rearrangement links TRBV7-9 to TRBJ2-5; D is ambiguous. The ends were cut back, 5 bases at V and 7 bases at J, with 20 bases in the middle. The CDR3 is 15 residues long. Germline assignment: CDR1 SEHNR and CDR2 FQNEAQ (reference sequence). The CDR3 here is CASSPQTLPMGTQYF. The CDR3 bases are TGTGCCAGCAGCCCTCAGACCCTGCCGATGGGGACCCAGTACTTC. Looking up the rest from reference TRBV7-9 and TRBJ2-5 gives the full variable domain: DTGVSQNPRHKITKRGQNVTFRCDPISEHNRLYWYRQTLGQGPEFLTYFQNEAQLEKSRLLSDRFSAERPKGSFSTLEIQRTEQGDSAMYLCASSPQTLPMGTQYFGPGTRLLVL.

Notes on this clonotype: A much more abundant neighbour one base away suggests this may be a read error. The V call is TRBV5-6, the J call TRBJ2-7; 9 bases match TRBD2. Germline CDR1 is SGHDT and CDR2 is YYEEEE. The V and J ends lost 4 bases and 6 bases, in that order; junction bases with no gene match: 11. CDR3 length equals 15 residues. CDR3: CASSHEVAGVGEQYF. CDR3 DNA: TGTGCCAGCAGCCATGAGGTAGCGGGGGTGGGCGAGCAGTACTTC.

In its sample, this clonotype was seen many times. The chain couples TRBV11-2 to TRBJ2-3; the match to TRBD2 covers 9 bases. Unmatched junction bases numbered 8, after V lost 1 base and J lost 6 bases. There are 16 residues in the CDR3. Germline V CDR1 and CDR2: SGHAT, FQNNGV. Here the CDR3 DNA reads TGTGCCAGCAGCTTAGGGGCGGGAGGGCCATGGGATACGCAGTATTTT. Its protein product is CASSLGAGGPWDTQYF.

In the case of this clonotype: Since the CDR3 does not end with the conserved phenylalanine or tryptophan, this likely comes from a read error. J is TRBJ1-1 and V is TRBV6-5; D possibly corresponds to TRBD1 (6 bases). Germline V CDR1 and CDR2: MNHEY, SVGAGI. Trimming removed 5 bases at V and 8 bases at J, with 9 bases between. The CDR3 sequence is 11 residues long. The DNA for the CDR3 is TGTGCCAGCAGTAAAGGGACAGAAGCTTTCCTT. Its protein is CASSKGTEAFL.

Turning to this clonotype: Given a much more abundant clone one base away, this may be a read error. The V call is TRBV11-2, the J call TRBJ1-5; possibly TRBD1 for D (6 bases). The length of the CDR3 is 17 residues. The germline gives CDR1 SGHAT, CDR2 FQNNGV. The CDR3 DNA sequence: TGTGCCATCAGCTTAGTAGGGGTAACAGGGAGCAATCAGCCCCAGCATTTT. Protein sequence: CAISLVGVTGSNQPQHF.

V and J are TRBV11-3 and TRBJ2-2; D is unclear. Between the trimmed V and J ends, which lost 7 bases and 4 bases, there was a span of 16 bases. Germline-derived CDR1 and CDR2 are SGHNT and YENEEA. The CDR3 sequence is 15 residues long. DNA of the CDR3: TGTGCCAGCATCTTTGGCGAGAGTGCCACCGGGGAGCTGTTTTTT. Translation gives CASIFGESATGELFF. Supplemented by reference TRBV11-3 and TRBJ2-2, the full variable domain reads EAGVVQSPRYKIIEKKQPVAFWCNPISGHNTLYWYLQNLGQGPELLIRYENEEAVDDSQLPKDRFSAERLKGVDSTLKIQPAELGDSAVYLCASIFGESATGELFFGEGSRLTVL.

This clonotype was counted between two and nine times. The CDR3 spells CASSQQLWDTDTQYF. The CDR3 DNA is TGTGCCAGCAGCCAACAACTCTGGGACACAGATACGCAGTATTTT. This sequence joins TRBV14 and TRBJ2-3; D unclear. The CDR3 totals 15 residues. Germline lookup yields CDR1 SGHDN and CDR2 FVKESK. V dropped 2 bases and J dropped 2 bases, with 11 bases sitting between them.

This clonotype was seen many times. The chain recombines TRBV6-5 with TRBJ2-1, with 10 bases lining up with TRBD2. The CDR3 extends over 17 amino acids. Germline V gene lookup returns CDR1 MNHEY and CDR2 SVGAGI. The ends lost 7 bases at V and 6 bases at J; junction bases unmatched: 15. DNA for the CDR3: TGTGCCAGCATCAAATCAGCGGGAGGGCCGAATGGCAATGAGCAGTTCTTC. As protein: CASIKSAGGPNGNEQFF.

This clonotype was seen ten or more times. The chain links TRBV6-2 or TRBV6-3 to TRBJ2-2; D remains unclear. CDR1 is MNHEY and CDR2 is SVGEGT in the germline V gene. The CDR3 has 13 amino acids. V was shortened by 5 bases and J by 5 bases, with 9 bases between the two germline ends. CDR3: CASSLQGTGELFF. DNA for the CDR3: TGTGCCAGCAGTCTACAAGGGACCGGGGAGCTGTTTTTT.

In its sample, this clonotype was seen many times. The chain joins TRBV11-3 to TRBJ1-1; no firm D call. Trimming stripped 1 base from V and 2 bases from J, with 8 bases between. Germline V lookup: CDR1 SGHNT, CDR2 YENEEA. This CDR3 region has 14 residues. The CDR3 region is CASSLGSGNTEAFF. In DNA form, the CDR3 reads TGTGCCAGCAGCTTAGGGAGTGGAAACACTGAAGCTTTCTTT. Full variable domain (outside the CDR3, taken from reference TRBV11-3 and TRBJ1-1): EAGVVQSPRYKIIEKKQPVAFWCNPISGHNTLYWYLQNLGQGPELLIRYENEEAVDDSQLPKDRFSAERLKGVDSTLKIQPAELGDSAVYLCASSLGSGNTEAFFGQGTRLTVV.

A note on this clonotype: A much bigger clone sits one base away, suggesting this may be a read error. The chain has TRBV7-8 and TRBJ2-1; D possibly corresponds to TRBD2 (5 bases). Trimming took off 2 bases at V and 0 bases at J, with 14 bases between the two ends. The CDR3 runs 17 residues. CDR1 and CDR2 from the germline V gene are SGHVS and FQNEAQ. The CDR3 sequence: CASSLSARAGSYNEQFF. The CDR3 bases are TGTGCCAGCAGCTTATCCGCGAGGGCAGGCTCCTACAATGAGCAGTTCTTC.

Turning to this clonotype: A much larger clone lies one base from this, so it may be a read error. The J gene is TRBJ2-1, the V gene TRBV5-1, with D unresolved. The CDR3 runs to 14 residues. Germline V lookup: CDR1 SGHRS, CDR2 YFSETQ. This chain's CDR3 is CASSLASSFNEQFF. DNA of the CDR3: TGCGCCAGCAGCCTTGCCAGCTCCTTCAATGAGCAGTTCTTC.

The rearrangement uses TRBV5-1 and TRBJ1-2, with unresolved D. This CDR3 spans 16 amino acids. The germline V gene encodes CDR1 SGHRS and CDR2 YFSETQ. V lost 0 bases and J 6 bases, leaving 18 bases between the germline ends. The CDR3 DNA follows: TGCGCCAGCAGCTTGGCTCTTTCCTCAAGGAACCATGGCTACACCTTC. Its protein product is CASSLALSSRNHGYTF.

This clonotype was observed a handful of times. No conserved phenylalanine or tryptophan is present at the end of the CDR3, so a read error is the likely explanation. The genes are TRBV5-5 and TRBJ2-1; D gene uncertain. Looked up from germline, CDR1 is SGHKS and CDR2 is YYEKEE (reference sequence). With 3 bases removed from V and 7 bases from J, the gap between germline ends came to 14 bases. CDR3 length: 14 amino acids. The CDR3 DNA is TGTGCCAGCAGCTATATGTTGGCTGGGAATGAGCAGTTCTTA. Residues: CASSYMLAGNEQFL.

The chain recombines TRBV7-9 with TRBJ1-4; no reliable D call. With 6 bases removed from V and 4 bases from J, the gap between germline ends came to 21 bases. CDR3 length: 17 amino acids. Germline lookup yields CDR1 SEHNR and CDR2 FQNEAQ (reference sequence). The CDR3 region has the DNA TGTGCCAGCAGGAAAGCTCCCCCGGGGATTGATAATGAAAAACTGTTTTTT. Its translation: CASRKAPPGIDNEKLFF. The variable domain in full, with the rest retrieved from reference TRBV7-9 and TRBJ1-4, is DTGVSQNPRHKITKRGQNVTFRCDPISEHNRLYWYRQTLGQGPEFLTYFQNEAQLEKSRLLSDRFSAERPKGSFSTLEIQRTEQGDSAMYLCASRKAPPGIDNEKLFFGSGTQLSVL.